The entry below describes one T cell receptor (beta chain). Its target antigen remains unknown. Base-call qualities are not available, and no considerably larger clone is one nucleotide away. This entry comes from a study of cytomegalovirus exposure and HLA in healthy donors (dated by TCRdb to between 2016 and 2019). About the study as a whole: A later analysis indicated that the 120 validation repertoires were generated on the platform also employed for the approximately 690 repertoires of the first cohort. The study aimed to test whether cataloging public T cell receptors could reveal signatures of past pathogen exposure. A separate validation cohort of 100 to 150 different subjects was used in addition to the approximately 700-subject first cohort. To predict cytomegalovirus infection status, the study brought together high-throughput TCR immunosequencing, statistical association of individual TCRs with disease status, and machine learning.

Beyond this particular receptor, the publication reports: Most TCR sequences were seen in very few donors, while some public TCRs were found in many individuals. The study gave a list of 150 to 200 TCR beta chains associated with cytomegalovirus. A later analysis had no HLA typing for the validation cohort, so co-occurrence there was scored across all 110 or so repertoires. In a later analysis, TCRs clustered in the first cohort were found to also tend to co-occur in the 100 to 150 validation repertoires, with over 90% of cluster scores above 0. A few of the identified cytomegalovirus-associated TCR beta chains were confirmed in vitro to be specific for cytomegalovirus antigens. The classifier was reported to diagnose cytomegalovirus status with high specificity and sensitivity in both the original cohort and the validation cohort. The authors suggested that the approach could potentially be generalized to other disease states and immunological phenotypes.

The library was made by the immunoSEQ multiplex PCR assay. Per the source publication's procedure: A statistical classification framework was built for diagnosing cytomegalovirus status from the catalog of TCR beta chain sequences. TCRdb provides this immuneACCESS table in a form limited to in-frame rearrangements. Some clones are lacking; in checked studies, under half of them reflect an unresolved V gene, and why the rest are absent is not known. V, J and clone size were drawn from that table, and D and trimming were deduced from the DNA. This sample comprises about 160,000 clones, roughly 89% of them detected only once. The ten largest account for roughly 4.2% of the sample. CDR1 LGHNA and CDR2 YNFKEQ are derived from the germline V gene. The V end loses 1 base and the J end loses 3 bases, and a stretch of 10 bases separates them. Reading from cysteine to phenylalanine, the CDR3 counts 15 amino acids. CDR3 DNA is the only sequence kept; it has 45 bases, read in frame from the first base.

Donors formed part of the validation cohort, which comprised fewer than 150 subjects and was distinct from the first cohort of 690 or so subjects. The origin of this receptor is a man younger than 30 in good health and CMV-seropositive. In this chain, TRBV4-2 is recombined with TRBJ2-1; the D gene is perhaps TRBD2, on 6 matching bases. The sequencing sample was made of PBMCs. Read as DNA, the sequence is TGTGCCAGCAGCCAAGGGGGACTCTTCTACAATGAGCAGTTCTTC. This sequence encodes CASSQGGLFYNEQFF.